Sequencing of this TCR beta chain was carried out in a study of T cells in Graves' hyperthyroidism and ophthalmopathy. Across the study: The authors collected peripheral blood at initial diagnosis, before any treatment.

In making diagnoses, clinical symptoms, serum thyroxine and TRAb, thyroid ultrasound and orbital computed tomography were all used. V was pared by 5 bases and J by 5 bases, with 10 bases between. The CDR3 consists of 13 residues. Germline V gene sequence: CDR1 LNHDA, CDR2 SQIVND (reference sequence). Findings of the study overall: It was a median 6.5 months before onset that the model predicted ophthalmopathy. Blood shared most expanded thyroid clonotypes above 0.001.

This clonotype was seen repeatedly, ten times or more. The antigen remains undetermined. Amplification yielded TCR beta CDR3 regions, with RNA transcripts as the source. The HTBI primer set served for first-round RT-PCR of the TCR CDR3. One entry per CDR3 protein results from TCRdb running MiXCR on the multiplex PCR reads. Here the sample spans roughly 510,000 distinct CDR3 sequences, less than 25% being singletons. This TCR derives from a man between 18 and 29 years old with Graves' hyperthyroidism. The V and J genes are TRBV19 and TRBJ1-5; D might be TRBD1 (6 bases). The sequenced sample consisted of blood. CDR3 DNA: TGTGCCAGTAGTCCACAGGGTTATCAGCCCCAGCATTTT. Translating gives CASSPQGYQPQHF. Filled out from reference TRBV19 and TRBJ1-5, the complete variable domain reads DGGITQSPKYLFRKEGQNVTLSCEQNLNHDAMYWYRQDPGQGLRLIYYSQIVNDFQKGDIAEGYSVSREKKESFPLTVTSAQKNPTAFYLCASSPQGYQPQHFGDGTRLSIL.